This T cell receptor (beta chain) was profiled in a study of cytomegalovirus exposure and HLA in healthy donors. In the study overall: Early on, a data release was issued that held tens of millions of unique TCRs from HLA-typed donors.

In germline, CDR1 is MNHEY, CDR2 SVGAGI. The CDR3 contains 16 residues. Germline trimming cut 4 bases from V and 3 bases from J; bases unmatched to any gene: 5. 13 Jbeta primers and 60 Vbeta primers were used for the PCR. The protocol was immunoSEQ multiplex PCR, while the TCRdb copy is restricted to in-frame clones and leaves out a portion. The table has around 110,000 clones, approximately 81% seen once. This clonotype originated in a woman in her twenties or thirties in good health and CMV-seronegative. The sequencing sample was made of PBMCs. The chain joins TRBV6-5 to TRBJ2-1; 11 nucleotides agree with TRBD1. The CDR3: CASSSSGTGGYNEQFF. The CDR3 DNA follows: TGTGCCAGCAGTTCTTCCGGGACAGGGGGCTACAATGAGCAGTTCTTC.